A single T cell receptor beta chain is shown here with its context. Its matching antigen is unknown. Researchers ran the PCR with 60 Vbeta and 13 Jbeta primers. Using immunoSEQ multiplex PCR, the repertoire was profiled, and TCRdb retains in-frame clones only, with some absent. This sample has a few hundred thousand clones, with around two thirds found just once. This sample is drawn from a study of cytomegalovirus exposure and HLA in healthy donors. Study-level findings and limits: Later work found most CMV-associated TCR beta chains apparently HLA-restricted. In a later analysis, productive TCRs from donors in an Asian-associated ancestry cluster reportedly carried fewer N-insertions than the cohort mean. The study carried out a later analysis of TCR beta sequences. It associated some 15,000 of them with specific HLA alleles at a false discovery rate of 0.05. Researchers reportedly found TCR beta sequences accurately predicted most subjects' HLA-A and HLA-B alleles.

The V gene's germline CDR1 is SEHNR and CDR2 FQNEAQ (reference sequence). With V trimmed by 4 bases and J by 0 bases, 6 bases remained unmatched. This CDR3 has 17 residues. The chain is built from TRBV7-9 and TRBJ1-4, with TRBD1 matching over 9 bases. Source material: PBMCs. This receptor was taken from a female donor in good health and CMV-seronegative. CDR3 sequence reads: CASSWGQGSATNEKLFF. CDR3 coding DNA: TGTGCCAGCAGCTGGGGACAGGGTTCAGCAACTAATGAAAAACTGTTTTTT.